The 2 T cell receptor beta chains in this list originate from one sample, sequenced in a study of CD8 T cells in ankylosing spondylitis. Whole-study results and caveats: Ankylosing spondylitis blood seemed to carry a telltale TCR beta motif made of under ten highly homologous variants.

For these TCRs, the target antigens are not known. Using its own MiXCR run on the 5' RACE reads, TCRdb lists one record per CDR3 protein. The sample has a few hundred thousand distinct CDR3 sequences, roughly 13% seen once; the top ten hold approximately 6.3%. Material: blood, either unsorted or a sorted T cell fraction (not recorded which). These receptors came from a male donor with ankylosing spondylitis.

This clonotype appeared many times. This chain links TRBV29-1 with TRBJ2-1, with a tentative D call TRBD1 (6 bases). The germline CDR1 and CDR2 sequences are SQVTM and ANQGSEA. CDR3 length: 16 residues. The ends were cut back, 0 bases at V and 0 bases at J, with 12 bases in the middle. The CDR3 spells CSVEDDDRSSYNEQFF. The CDR3 nucleotides read TGCAGCGTTGAAGATGATGACAGGAGCTCCTACAATGAGCAGTTCTTC.

V gene TRBV30 combines with J gene TRBJ1-2; TRBD1 aligns across 9 bases. The CDR3 length is 12 residues. J gave up 10 bases and V 7 bases, and 10 bases lay outside the gene matches. The V gene's germline CDR1 is GTSNPN and CDR2 SVGIG (reference sequence). The CDR3 protein is CASSDRGDSYTF. CDR3 nucleotide sequence: TGTGCCTCCTCGGACAGGGGAGACTCCTACACCTTC.